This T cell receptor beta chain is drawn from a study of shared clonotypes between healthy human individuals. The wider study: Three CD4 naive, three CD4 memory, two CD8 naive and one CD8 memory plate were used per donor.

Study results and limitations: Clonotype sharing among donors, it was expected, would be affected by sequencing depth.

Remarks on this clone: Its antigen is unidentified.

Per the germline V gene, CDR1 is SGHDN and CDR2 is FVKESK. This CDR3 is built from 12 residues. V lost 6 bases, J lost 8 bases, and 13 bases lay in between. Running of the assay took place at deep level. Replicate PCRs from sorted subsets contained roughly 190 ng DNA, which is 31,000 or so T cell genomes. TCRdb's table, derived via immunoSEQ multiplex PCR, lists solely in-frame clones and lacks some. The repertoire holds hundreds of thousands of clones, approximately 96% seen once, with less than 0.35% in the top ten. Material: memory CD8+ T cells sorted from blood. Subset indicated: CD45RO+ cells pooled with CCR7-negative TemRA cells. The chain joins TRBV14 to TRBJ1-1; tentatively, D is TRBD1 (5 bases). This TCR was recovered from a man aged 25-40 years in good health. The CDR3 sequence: CASSPGRLEAFF. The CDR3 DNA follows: TGTGCCAGCAGTCCGGGGCGCCTCGAAGCTTTCTTT.